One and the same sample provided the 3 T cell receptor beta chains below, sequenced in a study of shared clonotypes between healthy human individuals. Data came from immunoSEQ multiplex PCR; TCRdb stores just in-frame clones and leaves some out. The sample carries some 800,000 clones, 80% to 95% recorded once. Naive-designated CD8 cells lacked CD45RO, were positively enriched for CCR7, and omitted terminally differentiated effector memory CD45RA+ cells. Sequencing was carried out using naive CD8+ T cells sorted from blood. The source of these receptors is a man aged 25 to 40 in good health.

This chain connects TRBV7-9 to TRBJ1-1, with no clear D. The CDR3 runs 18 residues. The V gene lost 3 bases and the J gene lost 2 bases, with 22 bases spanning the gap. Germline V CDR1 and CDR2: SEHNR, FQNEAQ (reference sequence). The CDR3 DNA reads TGTGCCAGCAGCTTGGCTTACGAAGGGCTAGAGCGTAACACTGAAGCTTTCTTT. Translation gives CASSLAYEGLERNTEAFF.

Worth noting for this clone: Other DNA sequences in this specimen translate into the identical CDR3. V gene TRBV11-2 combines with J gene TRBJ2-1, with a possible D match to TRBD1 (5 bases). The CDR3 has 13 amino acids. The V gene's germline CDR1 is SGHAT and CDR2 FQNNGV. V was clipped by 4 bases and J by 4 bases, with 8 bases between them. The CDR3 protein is CASSSTVYNEQFF. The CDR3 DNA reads TGTGCCAGCAGCTCGACAGTTTACAATGAGCAGTTCTTC.

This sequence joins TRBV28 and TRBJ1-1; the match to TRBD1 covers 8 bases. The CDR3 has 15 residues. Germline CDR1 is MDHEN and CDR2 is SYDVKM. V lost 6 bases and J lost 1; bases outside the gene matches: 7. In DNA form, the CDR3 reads TGTGCCAGCAGCAGTCCCGGGACAGGGAACACTGAAGCTTTCTTT. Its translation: CASSSPGTGNTEAFF.